The 5 T cell receptor beta chains reported below all come from one sample, sequenced in a study of technical replicates of blood from several donors. Measured with immunoSEQ multiplex PCR; TCRdb has only the in-frame clones, and not every one. The profile shows fewer than 60,000 clones, roughly 95% of them singletons. The specimen sequenced was PBMCs. The receptors shown here come from a human donor in good health. Some clones in this sample may be carry-over from other donors' samples.

V and J are TRBV27 and TRBJ2-1, with D possibly matching TRBD1 (5 bases). Trimming took off 4 bases at V and 3 bases at J, with 13 bases between the two ends. Germline loops: CDR1 MNHEY, CDR2 SMNVEV (reference sequence). The CDR3 sequence is 15 residues long. CDR3 nucleotides: TGTGCCAGCAGTTCCCGCGCAGGGCTCTACAATGAGCAGTTCTTC. This translates into CASSSRAGLYNEQFF.

The V and J genes are TRBV4-1 and TRBJ1-2, with TRBD1 identical over 11 bases. This CDR3 region has 15 residues. The junction had 3 bases not matched to a gene; V was cut back by 2 bases and J by 4 bases. CDR1 is MGHRA and CDR2 is YSYEKL in the germline V gene. This CDR3 is CASSQQDRGLYGYTF. CDR3 coding DNA: TGCGCCAGCAGCCAACAGGACAGGGGGCTCTATGGCTACACCTTC.

V gene TRBV27 combines with J gene TRBJ2-7; 11 bases match TRBD2. The CDR3 has 14 residues. From germline, CDR1 is MNHEY and CDR2 SMNVEV (reference sequence). The V segment lost 6 bases and the J segment 1 base; nucleotides outside the gene matches: 2. The CDR3 here is CASRRTSGSYEQYF. The CDR3 DNA sequence: TGTGCCAGCAGACGGACTAGCGGGTCCTACGAGCAGTACTTC.

This chain uses TRBV4-1 with TRBJ1-1; D is unclear. The ends were cut back, 0 bases at V and 0 bases at J, with 11 bases in the middle. Germline V lookup: CDR1 MGHRA, CDR2 YSYEKL. The CDR3 consists of 16 residues. The CDR3 region is CASSQETSGLNTEAFF. The CDR3 coding sequence is TGCGCCAGCAGCCAAGAAACGTCGGGGTTGAACACTGAAGCTTTCTTT.

The rearrangement joins TRBV7-7 to TRBJ2-1, with TRBD1 matching 8 bases. V shed 5 bases and J 8 bases; nucleotides not matched to a gene: 5. The CDR3 runs 13 residues. Germline loops: CDR1 SSHAT, CDR2 FNYEAQ (reference sequence). The CDR3 is CASSVDRGDEQFF. The CDR3 DNA reads TGTGCCAGCAGCGTTGACAGGGGAGATGAGCAGTTCTTC.